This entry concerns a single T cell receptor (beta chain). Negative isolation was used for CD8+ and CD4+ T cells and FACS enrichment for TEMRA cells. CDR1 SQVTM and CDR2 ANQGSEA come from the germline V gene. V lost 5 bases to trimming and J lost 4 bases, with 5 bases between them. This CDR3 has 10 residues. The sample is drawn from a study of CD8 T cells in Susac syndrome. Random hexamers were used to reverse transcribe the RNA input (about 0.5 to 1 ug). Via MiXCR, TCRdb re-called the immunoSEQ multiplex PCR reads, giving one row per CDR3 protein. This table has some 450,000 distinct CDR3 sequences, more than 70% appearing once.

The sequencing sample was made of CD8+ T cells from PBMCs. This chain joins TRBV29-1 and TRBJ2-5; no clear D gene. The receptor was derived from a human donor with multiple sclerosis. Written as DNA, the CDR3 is TGCAGCGTTCCGCTAGAGACCCAGTACTTC. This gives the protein CSVPLETQYF.